These 22 T cell receptor beta chains originate from one sample sequenced in a study of type 1 regulatory T cells. Each CDR3 protein is one row after TCRdb ran MiXCR on the reads. Of about 19,000 distinct CDR3 sequences listed, 10% are singletons. The sample consisted of CD4+ T cells, either the whole sample or a sorted fraction (not recorded which). The receptors derive from a human donor in good health.

This chain links TRBV7-2 with TRBJ2-7, with 12 bases aligning to TRBD2. With 1 base clipped from V and 5 bases from J, the junction kept 0 bases outside the gene matches. The germline CDR1 and CDR2 sequences are SGHTA and FQGNSA. The CDR3 extends over 14 amino acids. CDR3 residues: CASSLGTSGDEQYF. The CDR3 region has the DNA TGTGCCAGCAGCTTAGGGACTAGCGGGGACGAGCAGTACTTC. The variable domain in full, completed from reference TRBV7-2 and TRBJ2-7, reads GAGVSQSPSNKVTEKGKDVELRCDPISGHTALYWYRQSLGQGLEFLIYFQGNSAPDKSGLPSDRFSAERTGGSVSTLTIQRTQQEDSAVYLCASSLGTSGDEQYFGPGTRLTVT.

This clonotype was counted only a few times. This sequence joins TRBV7-8 and TRBJ1-2; tentative D call: TRBD1 (5 bases). Germline V gene lookup returns CDR1 SGHVS and CDR2 FQNEAQ. The CDR3 has 15 residues. Trimming cost V 0 bases and J 7 bases, with 15 bases left between them. The CDR3 nucleotides read TGTGCCAGCAGCTTAGCGCACGGGGCAGCGGTTGGCTACACCTTC. Translation gives CASSLAHGAAVGYTF.

As regards this clonotype: This clone may be a read error of a much larger clone one base away. This rearrangement joins TRBV7-2 to TRBJ2-5, with D maybe TRBD2 (5 bases). Germline lookup yields CDR1 SGHTA and CDR2 FQGNSA. The CDR3 is 15 residues long. V shed 5 bases and J shed 4 bases, with 17 bases lying between them. CDR3 protein: CASSVSESKGETQYF. CDR3 coding DNA: TGTGCCAGCAGCGTTAGCGAGAGCAAGGGAGAGACCCAGTACTTC.

This clonotype was observed a handful of times. The genes are TRBV5-1 and TRBJ2-7; TRBD2 might be the D (7 bases). V was pared by 0 bases and J by 6 bases, with 16 bases between. The CDR3 is 15 residues long. Germline CDR1 is SGHRS and CDR2 is YFSETQ. The CDR3 loop is CASSLARGRAAEQYF. The CDR3 bases are TGCGCCAGCAGCTTGGCGAGGGGGAGGGCCGCCGAGCAGTACTTC.

The sample holds many counts of this clonotype. V usage is TRBV3-1 and J usage is TRBJ2-2; D gene unclear. Germline V lookup: CDR1 LGHDT, CDR2 YNNKEL (reference sequence). V was pared by 4 bases and J by 6 bases, with 9 bases between. The CDR3 covers 13 residues. The CDR3 here is CASSRSEPGELFF. DNA of the CDR3: TGTGCCAGCAGCCGCTCGGAGCCCGGGGAGCTGTTTTTT. Drawing the rest from reference TRBV3-1 and TRBJ2-2, the complete variable domain is DTAVSQTPKYLVTQMGNDKSIKCEQNLGHDTMYWYKQDSKKFLKIMFSYNNKELIINETVPNRFSPKSPDKAHLNLHINSLELGDSAVYFCASSRSEPGELFFGEGSRLTVL.

This clonotype was found many times. V usage is TRBV2 and J usage is TRBJ1-5; no firm D call. CDR1 is SNHLY and CDR2 is FYNNEI in the germline V gene. This CDR3 is 15 amino acids long. The V gene lost 2 bases and the J gene lost 6 bases, with 14 bases spanning the gap. The CDR3 loop reads CASSESMGGGQPQHF. The CDR3, as DNA: TGTGCCAGCAGTGAAAGTATGGGAGGAGGTCAGCCCCAGCATTTT.

The chain couples TRBV19 to TRBJ2-7; TRBD2 matches at 7 bases. J was trimmed by 0 bases and V by 6 bases; bases with no gene match: 8. The CDR3 extends over 15 amino acids. Per germline, CDR1 LNHDA and CDR2 SQIVND (reference sequence). The CDR3 DNA is TGTGCCAGTAGCCAACTAGCGTCTAGCTCCTACGAGCAGTACTTC. Translation gives CASSQLASSSYEQYF.

This clonotype was found many times. The gene calls are TRBV20-1 and TRBJ2-7; possibly TRBD1 for D (5 bases). V lost 7 bases to trimming and J lost 4 bases, with 20 bases between them. The CDR3 runs 14 residues. CDR1 is DFQATT, CDR2 SNEGSKA, per germline (reference sequence). The CDR3 loop is CSGLTARAKYEQYF. In nucleotides, the CDR3 is TGCAGTGGACTGACAGCAAGGGCAAAATACGAGCAGTACTTC.

This clonotype was recorded at least ten times. The V gene is TRBV20-1, the J gene TRBJ2-7, with 10 nucleotides matching TRBD2. This CDR3 comprises 14 residues. CDR1 and CDR2 (germline): DFQATT, SNEGSKA (reference sequence). The trim removed 4 bases at V and 0 bases at J, leaving 3 bases unmatched. The CDR3 sequence: CSATSSGSSYEQYF. CDR3 bases: TGCAGTGCTACCTCTAGCGGGAGCTCCTACGAGCAGTACTTC.

This clonotype was found once. One base away lies a much larger clone, so this may be a sequencing read error. This CDR3 is CSARQGNYEQHF. In DNA, the CDR3 is TGCAGCGCCCGACAGGGCAACTACGAGCAGCACTTC. The chain employs TRBV29-1 and TRBJ2-7; 7 positions match TRBD1. The CDR3 is 12 residues long. The germline V gene has CDR1 SQVTM and CDR2 ANQGSEA.

V is TRBV4-1 and J is TRBJ2-1; tentatively, D is TRBD1 (6 bases). The CDR3 consists of 17 residues. The V end was cut by 0 bases, the J end by 8 bases, with 20 bases between. Germline CDR1 is MGHRA and CDR2 is YSYEKL. The CDR3 sequence: CASSQDTGSQLSDEQFF. The CDR3 coding sequence is TGCGCCAGCAGCCAAGATACAGGGTCGCAATTATCCGATGAGCAGTTCTTC.

This clonotype was observed many times. The chain links TRBV5-1 to TRBJ2-2, with D possibly matching TRBD1 (7 bases). From germline, CDR1 is SGHRS and CDR2 YFSETQ. The CDR3 has 14 amino acids. V dropped 4 bases and J dropped 6 bases, with 13 bases sitting between them. The CDR3 spells CASSGGGPPGELFF. The CDR3 DNA sequence: TGCGCCAGCAGCGGAGGGGGCCCCCCCGGGGAGCTGTTTTTT.

This clonotype was found many times. The rearrangement uses TRBV14 and TRBJ2-3; 11 nucleotides agree with TRBD2. V shed 1 base, J shed 3 bases, and the junction held 3 bases outside the gene matches. The CDR3 length is 16 residues. In germline, CDR1 is SGHDN, CDR2 FVKESK. This CDR3 reads CASSQGTSGSTDTQYF. Here the CDR3 DNA reads TGTGCCAGCAGCCAAGGAACTAGCGGGAGTACAGATACGCAGTATTTT.

This clonotype showed up many times. V usage is TRBV9 and J usage is TRBJ2-6; D remains unclear. Deletions cut 1 base from V and 0 bases from J, with 11 bases between. The germline V gene encodes CDR1 SGDLS and CDR2 YYNGEE. The CDR3 length is 17 residues. As DNA, the CDR3 is TGTGCCAGCAGCGTACGGCAAGGTCTCTCTGGGGCCAACGTCCTGACTTTC. Translating gives CASSVRQGLSGANVLTF.

At least ten counts were recorded for this clonotype. The rearrangement links TRBV15 to TRBJ1-6, with TRBD1 matching over 7 bases. The germline gives CDR1 LNHNV, CDR2 YYDKDF (reference sequence). The V gene end was trimmed by 3 bases and the J gene end by 6 bases; junction bases not matched to a gene: 2. This CDR3 is 14 amino acids long. The CDR3 protein is CATSSGTANSPLHF. The CDR3 DNA reads as TGTGCCACCAGCAGCGGGACAGCTAATTCACCCCTCCACTTT.

Ten or more counts support this clonotype. V is TRBV6-2 or TRBV6-3 and J is TRBJ2-1; D is perhaps TRBD2 (6 bases). CDR3 length: 15 amino acids. Germline CDR1 reads MNHEY; CDR2 reads SVGEGT. Trimming shortened V by 7 bases and J by 10 bases, and 23 bases separated the two germline ends. In DNA form, the CDR3 reads TGTGCCAGCACTTCCTCGGGACTGAGGGCTGGGGAGCAGTTCTTC. Its translation: CASTSSGLRAGEQFF.

The V call is TRBV12-3 or TRBV12-4, the J call TRBJ2-3; D perhaps matches TRBD2 (5 bases). This CDR3 comprises 13 residues. Trimming left V 8 bases short and J 7 bases short, with 16 bases between. CDR3 nucleotides: TGTGCCAGCGTCCGGGGATTAGGGAATACGCAGTATTTT. This encodes CASVRGLGNTQYF.

This clonotype was recorded many times. CDR3 sequence reads: CASSLRFRQETQYF. The CDR3 DNA is TGTGCCAGTAGTCTTAGATTTCGGCAAGAGACCCAGTACTTC. The chain combines TRBV19 with TRBJ2-5; no clear D gene. Germline values: CDR1 LNHDA, CDR2 SQIVND (reference sequence). With 5 bases removed from V and 2 bases from J, the gap between germline ends came to 12 bases. CDR3 length: 14 residues.

This clonotype was seen repeatedly, ten times or more. This rearrangement joins TRBV25-1 to TRBJ1-2; TRBD1 matches 11 bases. The V segment lost 5 bases and the J segment 7 bases; nucleotides outside the gene matches: 6. This CDR3 has 14 residues. Germline-derived CDR1 and CDR2 are MGHDK and SYGVNS. The CDR3: CASSSGTGGSGYTF. The CDR3 DNA sequence: TGTGCCAGCAGTTCCGGGACAGGGGGTAGTGGCTACACCTTC.

This clonotype was counted ten times or more. The chain uses TRBV24-1 and TRBJ1-1; 10 bases match TRBD1. Per germline, CDR1 KGHDR and CDR2 SFDVKD. The ends lost 7 bases at V and 7 bases at J; junction bases unmatched: 5. The CDR3 loop spans 13 amino acids. CDR3 amino acids: CATRGQGEGEAFF. The CDR3 nucleotides read TGTGCCACCAGAGGACAGGGGGAGGGTGAAGCTTTCTTT.

To note about this clonotype: A much larger clonotype is one base distant, so this may be a read error. The chain uses TRBV19 and TRBJ2-1; D is perhaps TRBD2 (5 bases). Germline-derived CDR1 and CDR2 are LNHDA and SQIVND (reference sequence). The CDR3 is made up of 16 amino acids. CDR3 nucleotides: TGTGCCGGTAGTATCGAACAAAGCGGTTCCTACAATGAGCAGTTCTTC. This translates into CAGSIEQSGSYNEQFF.

The chain uses TRBV7-2 and TRBJ2-2; 7 nucleotides match TRBD1. V shed 4 bases and J 6 bases; nucleotides not matched to a gene: 2. The CDR3 is 13 residues long. Germline loops: CDR1 SGHTA, CDR2 FQGNSA. CDR3 coding DNA: TGTGCCAGCAGCTCGAGGGGGCCCGGGGAGCTGTTTTTT. This codes for CASSSRGPGELFF.